This record looks at one T cell receptor (beta chain) sequence and its context. TCRdb keeps only in-frame clones here, not all; method: immunoSEQ multiplex PCR. Among fewer than 300,000 clones listed, approximately 90% were seen once. These data originate in a study of blood T cell repertoires in COVID-19. Trimming took 3 bases from V and 4 from J, leaving 6 bases between them. CDR3 size: 11 residues. Per germline, CDR1 DFQATT and CDR2 SNEGSKA (reference sequence). The sample consisted of PBMCs or T cells enriched from blood (not recorded which). This TCR came from a middle-aged woman with acute COVID-19. This chain joins TRBV20-1 and TRBJ1-2; D unclear. The CDR3 region is CSASVVYGYTF. The CDR3 DNA reads TGCAGTGCTAGCGTAGTCTATGGCTACACCTTC.